These T cell receptor beta chains were read from a single sample in a study of Graves' ophthalmopathy and Graves' hyperthyroidism. Each CDR3 protein gets one entry after TCRdb re-called the multiplex PCR reads with MiXCR. This sample yields about 500,000 distinct CDR3 sequences, of which less than 45% are seen a single time; 3.5% to 5% belongs to the top ten. Sequencing used peripheral blood or thyroid tissue (not recorded which). The receptor source for this set is an adult man with Graves' hyperthyroidism. CDR3s include the opening cysteine and the closing phenylalanine or tryptophan. A D gene is named only where the DNA matches it firmly. Not all rows give a size; the values are once, few, many and, for expanded clones, a class.

d_call | cdr3_length | clone_size | j_call | v_call | cdr3_aa | cdr3_nt
- | 12 | many | TRBJ2-5 | TRBV7-9 | CASEGGLETQYF | TGTGCCAGCGAGGGGGGATTAGAGACCCAGTACTTC
TRBD1 | 13 | - | TRBJ2-1 | TRBV29-1 | CSVDITGGREQFF | TGCAGCGTTGATATTACAGGGGGCCGTGAGCAGTTCTTC
TRBD1 | 14 | many | TRBJ1-4 | TRBV15 | CATSPGQGIEKLFF | TGTGCCACCAGTCCGGGACAGGGGATTGAAAAACTGTTTTTT
TRBD1 | 15 | - | TRBJ1-5 | TRBV2 | CASSEDREMGQPQHF | TGTGCCAGCAGTGAGGACAGGGAAATGGGTCAGCCCCAGCATTTT
TRBD1 | 16 | many | TRBJ2-5 | TRBV10-3 | CAIRNPGQASEETQYF | TGTGCCATCAGAAATCCGGGACAGGCGAGCGAGGAGACCCAGTACTTC
- | 15 | many | TRBJ1-3 | TRBV12-3/TRBV12-4 | CASRDGHSAGNTIYF | TGTGCCAGCAGGGACGGCCACTCTGCCGGAAACACCATATATTTT
- | 12 | many | TRBJ2-7 | TRBV20-1 | CSAMGHSYEQYF | TGCAGTGCGATGGGACACTCCTACGAGCAGTACTTC
- | 13 | many | TRBJ2-6 | TRBV10-3 | CAIRGSGANVLTF | TGTGCCATCAGGGGTTCTGGGGCCAACGTCCTGACTTTC
- | 15 | many | TRBJ2-7 | TRBV7-9 | CASSPRQGMTYEQYF | TGTGCCAGCAGCCCGAGGCAGGGAATGACGTACGAGCAGTACTTC
- | 14 | many | TRBJ1-3 | TRBV19 | CASIDWSSGNTIYF | TGTGCCAGTATTGACTGGAGCTCTGGAAACACCATATATTTT
- | 14 | - | TRBJ2-1 | TRBV20-1 | CSARDWMGSREQFF | TGCAGTGCTAGAGATTGGATGGGGTCGAGGGAGCAGTTCTTC